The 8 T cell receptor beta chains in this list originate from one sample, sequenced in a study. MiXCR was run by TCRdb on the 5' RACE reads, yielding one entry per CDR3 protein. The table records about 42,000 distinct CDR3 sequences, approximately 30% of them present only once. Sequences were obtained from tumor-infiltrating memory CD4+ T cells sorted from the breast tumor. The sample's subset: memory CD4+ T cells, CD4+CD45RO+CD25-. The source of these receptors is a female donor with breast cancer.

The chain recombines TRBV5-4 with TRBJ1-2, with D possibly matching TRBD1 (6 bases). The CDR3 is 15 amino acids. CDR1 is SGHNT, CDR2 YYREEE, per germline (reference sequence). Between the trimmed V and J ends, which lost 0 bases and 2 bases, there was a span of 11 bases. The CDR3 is CASSLEATGNYGYTF. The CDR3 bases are TGTGCCAGCAGCTTGGAAGCGACAGGCAACTATGGCTACACCTTC.

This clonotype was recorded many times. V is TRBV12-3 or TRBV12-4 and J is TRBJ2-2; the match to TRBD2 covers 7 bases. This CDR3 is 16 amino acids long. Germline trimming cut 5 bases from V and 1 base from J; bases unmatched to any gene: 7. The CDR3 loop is CASSPYQRGNTGELFF. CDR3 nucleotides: TGTGCCAGCAGTCCGTACCAGCGGGGGAACACCGGGGAGCTGTTTTTT.

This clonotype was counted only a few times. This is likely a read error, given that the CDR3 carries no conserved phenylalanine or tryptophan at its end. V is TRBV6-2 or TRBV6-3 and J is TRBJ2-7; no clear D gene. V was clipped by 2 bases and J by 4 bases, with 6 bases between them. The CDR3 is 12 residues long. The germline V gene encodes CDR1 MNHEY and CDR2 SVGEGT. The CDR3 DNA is TGTGCCAGCAGTTACACGGCTTACGAGCAGTACCTC. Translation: CASSYTAYEQYL.

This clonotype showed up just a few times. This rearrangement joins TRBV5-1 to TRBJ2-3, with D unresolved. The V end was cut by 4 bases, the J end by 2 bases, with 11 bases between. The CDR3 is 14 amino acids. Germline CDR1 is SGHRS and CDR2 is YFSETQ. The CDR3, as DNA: TGCGCCAGCAGCGTGGGTTCAAACACAGATACGCAGTATTTT. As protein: CASSVGSNTDTQYF.

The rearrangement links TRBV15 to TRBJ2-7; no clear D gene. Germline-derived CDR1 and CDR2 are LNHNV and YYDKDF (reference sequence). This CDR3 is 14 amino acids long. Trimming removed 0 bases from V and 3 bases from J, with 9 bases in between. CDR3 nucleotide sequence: TGTGCCACCAGCAGAGATGGGGTTGTCTACGAGCAGTACTTC. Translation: CATSRDGVVYEQYF. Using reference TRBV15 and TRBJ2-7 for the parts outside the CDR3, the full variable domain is DAMVIQNPRYQVTQFGKPVTLSCSQTLNHNVMYWYQQKSSQAPKLLFHYYDKDFNNEADTPDNFQSRRPNTSFCFLDIRSPGLGDTAMYLCATSRDGVVYEQYFGPGTRLTVT.

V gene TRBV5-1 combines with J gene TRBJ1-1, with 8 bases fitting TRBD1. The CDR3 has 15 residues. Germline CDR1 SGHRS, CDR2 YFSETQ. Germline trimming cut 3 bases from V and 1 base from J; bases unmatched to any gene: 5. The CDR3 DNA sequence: TGCGCCAGCAGCTGGAGCGGACAGGGGAACACTGAAGCTTTCTTT. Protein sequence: CASSWSGQGNTEAFF.

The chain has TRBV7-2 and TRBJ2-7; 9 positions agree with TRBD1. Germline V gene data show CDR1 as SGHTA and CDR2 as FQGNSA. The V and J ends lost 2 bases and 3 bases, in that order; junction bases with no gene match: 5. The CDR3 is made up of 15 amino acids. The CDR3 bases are TGTGCCAGCAGCTTAAGGACAGGGGAGGACTACGAGCAGTACTTC. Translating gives CASSLRTGEDYEQYF.

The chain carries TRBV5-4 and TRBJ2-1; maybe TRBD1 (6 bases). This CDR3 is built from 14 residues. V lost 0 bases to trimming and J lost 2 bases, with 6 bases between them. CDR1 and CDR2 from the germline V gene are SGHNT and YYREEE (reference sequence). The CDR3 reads CASSLGDTYNEQFF. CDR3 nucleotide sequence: TGTGCCAGCAGCTTGGGGGACACCTACAATGAGCAGTTCTTC.